This passage covers 13 T cell receptor beta chains from one sample sequenced in a study of cytomegalovirus exposure and HLA in healthy donors. This PCR relied on a set of 60 Vbeta primers and 13 Jbeta primers. The assay was immunoSEQ multiplex PCR, and TCRdb's table has in-frame clones only and misses some. The sample shows roughly 110,000 clones, around 76% of them seen only once. Sequenced sample: PBMCs. These receptor sequences come from a man in his late teens or twenties in good health and CMV-seronegative.

The chain links TRBV7-6 to TRBJ2-3, with D unclear. There are 15 residues in the CDR3. Trimming stripped 2 bases from V and 2 bases from J, with 11 bases between. Germline V lookup: CDR1 SGHVS, CDR2 FNYEAQ. CDR3 region: CASSLNHRATDTQYF. CDR3 sequence (DNA): TGTGCCAGCAGCTTAAATCACAGAGCCACAGATACGCAGTATTTT.

This sequence joins TRBV28 and TRBJ1-1; 7 bases agree with TRBD1. The CDR3 covers 14 residues. Germline CDR1 is MDHEN and CDR2 is SYDVKM. J lost 4 bases, V lost 1 base, and 3 bases had no gene match. The CDR3 protein is CASSLSAGGTEAFF. Here the CDR3 DNA reads TGTGCCAGCAGTTTATCAGCAGGGGGCACTGAAGCTTTCTTT.

The CDR3 loop is CASSPGGGAQSSPLHF. In DNA, the CDR3 is TGTGCCAGCTCACCCGGGGGAGGGGCCCAAAGCTCACCCCTCCACTTT. The chain has TRBV18 and TRBJ1-6, with a tentative D call TRBD1 (5 bases). The germline V gene has CDR1 KGHSH and CDR2 LQKENI. V gave up 3 bases and J gave up 10 bases, with 19 bases separating them. This CDR3 contains 16 residues.

The CDR3 sequence: CASRGQGYLTEAFF. The CDR3 region has the DNA TGTGCCAGCAGAGGACAGGGGTATCTTACTGAAGCTTTCTTT. The chain links TRBV6-6 to TRBJ1-1; 9 positions agree with TRBD1. In germline, CDR1 is MNHNY, CDR2 SVGAGI (reference sequence). J was trimmed by 5 bases and V by 6 bases; bases with no gene match: 7. The CDR3 is 14 amino acids.

The chain joins TRBV6-6 to TRBJ1-2; the D gene is possibly TRBD1 (5 bases). This CDR3 has 12 amino acids. Germline V gene lookup returns CDR1 MNHNY and CDR2 SVGAGI (reference sequence). With 5 bases removed from V and 6 bases from J, the gap between germline ends came to 10 bases. The CDR3 sequence is CASSVQGDGYTF. The DNA for the CDR3 is TGTGCCAGCAGTGTCCAGGGCGATGGCTACACCTTC.

This chain joins TRBV5-1 and TRBJ2-7; D remains ambiguous. The V end was cut by 3 bases, the J end by 4 bases, with 8 bases between. Germline assignment: CDR1 SGHRS and CDR2 YFSETQ. The CDR3 has 12 amino acids. The CDR3 loop is CASSSSKYEQYF. CDR3 DNA: TGCGCCAGCAGCTCCTCTAAATACGAGCAGTACTTC.

V is TRBV7-6 and J is TRBJ2-7; D might be TRBD1 (5 bases). V shed 5 bases and J shed 3 bases, with 29 bases lying between them. Germline V gene lookup returns CDR1 SGHVS and CDR2 FNYEAQ. The CDR3 contains 19 residues. The CDR3 sequence: CASSPMASDTGIPYYEQYF. CDR3 nucleotides: TGTGCCAGCAGCCCGATGGCCTCGGACACCGGAATCCCCTACTACGAGCAGTACTTC.

CDR3 region: CASSQSSGDVITGELFF. In DNA form, the CDR3 reads TGTGCCAGCAGCCAAAGCTCGGGGGACGTAATCACCGGGGAGCTGTTTTTT. The V call is TRBV14, the J call TRBJ2-2; D is possibly TRBD2 (6 bases). This CDR3 is built from 17 residues. V dropped 2 bases and J dropped 4 bases, with 17 bases sitting between them. Looked up from germline, CDR1 is SGHDN and CDR2 is FVKESK.

CDR3 amino acids: CASSRGARSNYGYTF. The CDR3 nucleotides are TGTGCCAGTAGCAGGGGCGCCCGATCCAACTATGGCTACACCTTC. The chain is built from TRBV19 and TRBJ1-2; possible D gene TRBD1, 6 bases. Germline V gene data show CDR1 as LNHDA and CDR2 as SQIVND (reference sequence). Trimming shortened V by 6 bases and J by 2 bases, and 16 bases separated the two germline ends. This CDR3 comprises 15 residues.

The V gene is TRBV9, the J gene TRBJ1-2; TRBD1 is a possible D gene (5 bases). Trimming left V 7 bases short and J 0 bases short, with 10 bases between. Looked up from germline, CDR1 is SGDLS and CDR2 is YYNGEE. The CDR3 extends over 13 amino acids. Here the CDR3 DNA reads TGTGCCAGCGACGGGGGAACTAACTATGGCTACACCTTC. Protein product: CASDGGTNYGYTF.

The V and J genes are TRBV18 and TRBJ1-2, with D possibly being TRBD1 (5 bases). Trimming pared 2 bases from V and 2 bases from J, leaving 12 bases between. Germline values: CDR1 KGHSH, CDR2 LQKENI. The CDR3 is made up of 15 amino acids. The CDR3 bases are TGTGCCAGCTCACCAACGAGGGGACTGAACTATGGCTACACCTTC. Amino acids: CASSPTRGLNYGYTF.

The chain links TRBV9 to TRBJ1-2, with D possibly TRBD1 on 5 matching bases. CDR1 SGDLS and CDR2 YYNGEE come from the germline V gene. CDR3 length: 11 amino acids. The V end was cut by 8 bases, the J end by 6 bases, with 11 bases between. The CDR3 DNA reads TGTGCCAGTAAGCAGGGTGATGGCTACACCTTC. Amino acid sequence: CASKQGDGYTF.

CDR3 DNA: TGTGCCAGCAGTAACCGGGGTGGAAACACCATATATTTT. This codes for CASSNRGGNTIYF. The V gene is TRBV6-6, the J gene TRBJ1-3; no firm D call. The CDR3 sequence is 13 residues long. Between the trimmed V and J ends, which lost 5 bases and 3 bases, there was a span of 8 bases. Germline CDR1 reads MNHNY; CDR2 reads SVGAGI (reference sequence).